These 25 T cell receptor beta chains share one sample of origin, sequenced in a study of OX40 agonist ivuxolimab in advanced cancers. TCRdb keeps only in-frame clones here, not all; method: immunoSEQ multiplex PCR. The data contain 77,000 or so clones, 85% to 90% of them seen just once; the ten biggest clones take up 2% to 2.5%. This sample comprised CD4+ or CD8+ T cells sorted from blood, obtained in a trial of the OX40 agonist ivuxolimab. The source is an adult with an advanced solid tumor such as melanoma, head and neck, liver or kidney cancer.

The CDR3 region has the DNA TGTGCCAGCAGAGGGTCCGCAAGCACAGATACGCAGTATTTT. Its translation is CASRGSASTDTQYF. This chain joins TRBV6-5 and TRBJ2-3; the D is unclear. The ends were cut back, 6 bases at V and 0 bases at J, with 10 bases in the middle. Germline V lookup: CDR1 MNHEY, CDR2 SVGAGI. The CDR3 consists of 14 residues.

This rearrangement joins TRBV28 to TRBJ1-2; the D is unclear. The length of the CDR3 is 14 residues. With 5 bases removed from V and 2 bases from J, the gap between germline ends came to 12 bases. CDR1 is MDHEN, CDR2 SYDVKM, per germline. CDR3 region: CASSPGGPNYGYTF. The CDR3, as DNA: TGTGCCAGCAGTCCCGGTGGACCAAACTATGGCTACACCTTC.

The gene calls are TRBV7-3 and TRBJ2-7; D is uncertain. Trimming stripped 3 bases from V and 0 bases from J, with 9 bases between. Germline V gives CDR1 SGHTA, CDR2 FQGTGA. CDR3 length: 14 amino acids. In DNA form, the CDR3 reads TGTGCCAGCAGCTTCGGTCCATCCTCCTACGAGCAGTACTTC. Protein product: CASSFGPSSYEQYF.

The chain carries TRBV2 and TRBJ1-2; D gene unclear. The V gene lost 3 bases and the J gene lost 2 bases, with 13 bases spanning the gap. The germline CDR1 and CDR2 sequences are SNHLY and FYNNEI. The CDR3 covers 15 residues. The CDR3 sequence: CASSDPSLGNYGYTF. CDR3 nucleotides: TGTGCCAGCAGTGACCCTAGTCTTGGGAACTATGGCTACACCTTC. Combining the CDR3 with reference TRBV2 and TRBJ1-2 gives the whole variable domain EPEVTQTPSHQVTQMGQEVILRCVPISNHLYFYWYRQILGQKVEFLVSFYNNEISEKSEIFDDQFSVERPDGSNFTLKIRSTKLEDSAMYFCASSDPSLGNYGYTFGSGTRLTVV.

The CDR3 loop is CASSPHRGNTEAFF. As DNA, the CDR3 is TGTGCCAGCAGTCCCCATAGGGGGAACACTGAAGCTTTCTTT. V is TRBV28 and J is TRBJ1-1, with D possibly matching TRBD1 (5 bases). This CDR3 region has 14 residues. Germline V lookup: CDR1 MDHEN, CDR2 SYDVKM. V dropped 5 bases and J dropped 1 base, with 11 bases sitting between them.

The chain is built from TRBV11-1 and TRBJ1-5; possible D gene TRBD1, 5 bases. Germline assignment: CDR1 SGHAT and CDR2 FQDESV (reference sequence). CDR3 size: 13 residues. The ends were cut back, 5 bases at V and 4 bases at J, with 9 bases in the middle. Here the CDR3 DNA reads TGTGCCAGCAGCCTCGGGACTAATCAGCCCCAGCATTTT. It codes for CASSLGTNQPQHF.

This clone is labeled medium-sized. The chain links TRBV5-1 to TRBJ2-7; D ambiguous. V was trimmed by 0 bases and J by 3 bases, leaving 7 bases between them. The germline V gene has CDR1 SGHRS and CDR2 YFSETQ. The CDR3 spans 13 residues. The CDR3 here is CASSLDSRYEQYF. As DNA, the CDR3 is TGCGCCAGCAGCTTGGACAGTCGCTACGAGCAGTACTTC. The whole variable domain, filled in from reference TRBV5-1 and TRBJ2-7, reads KAGVTQTPRYLIKTRGQQVTLSCSPISGHRSVSWYQQTPGQGLQFLFEYFSETQRNKGNFPGRFSGRQFSNSRSEMNVSTLELGDSALYLCASSLDSRYEQYFGPGTRLTVT.

This rearrangement joins TRBV5-1 to TRBJ2-1; D perhaps matches TRBD1 (6 bases). Trimming took 5 bases from V and 0 from J, leaving 12 bases between them. This CDR3 has 15 amino acids. Germline CDR1 reads SGHRS; CDR2 reads YFSETQ. This CDR3 reads CASRPDRSSYNEQFF. The CDR3 bases are TGCGCCAGCAGACCCGACAGGAGCTCCTACAATGAGCAGTTCTTC. The entire variable domain, with the rest obtained from reference TRBV5-1 and TRBJ2-1, is as follows: KAGVTQTPRYLIKTRGQQVTLSCSPISGHRSVSWYQQTPGQGLQFLFEYFSETQRNKGNFPGRFSGRQFSNSRSEMNVSTLELGDSALYLCASRPDRSSYNEQFFGPGTRLTVL.

CDR3 in DNA: TGTGCCAGCAGCTTGGTCTCAGGGGGATACGAGCAGTACTTC. This gives the protein CASSLVSGGYEQYF. The chain is built from TRBV5-6 and TRBJ2-7; TRBD1 agrees at 7 bases. Germline V gene lookup returns CDR1 SGHDT and CDR2 YYEEEE. Losses at the gene ends were 0 bases for V and 4 bases for J; bases not matched to a gene: 4. This CDR3 region has 14 residues. Filled out from reference TRBV5-6 and TRBJ2-7, the complete variable domain reads DAGVTQSPTHLIKTRGQQVTLRCSPKSGHDTVSWYQQALGQGPQFIFQYYEEEERQRGNFPDRFSGHQFPNYSSELNVNALLLGDSALYLCASSLVSGGYEQYFGPGTRLTVT.

The V gene is TRBV30, the J gene TRBJ1-1, with no clear D. Germline V gives CDR1 GTSNPN, CDR2 SVGIG (reference sequence). V gave up 0 bases and J gave up 4 bases, with 12 bases separating them. The CDR3 covers 14 residues. DNA for the CDR3: TGTGCCTGGAGTGTACGGGTCAGAAGCACTGAAGCTTTCTTT. This codes for CAWSVRVRSTEAFF.

The chain carries TRBV6-1 and TRBJ1-1, with D tentatively TRBD1 (6 bases). The CDR3 totals 14 residues. Germline CDR1 reads MNHNS; CDR2 reads SASEGT. The ends were cut back, 1 base at V and 4 bases at J, with 10 bases in the middle. The CDR3, as DNA: TGTGCCAGCAGTGAAGAGGGGGGGATCACTGAAGCTTTCTTT. This translates into CASSEEGGITEAFF.

This clone turned up a few times. V gene TRBV6-6 combines with J gene TRBJ2-3; D is unresolved. Trimming pared 5 bases from V and 5 bases from J, leaving 8 bases between. Germline V CDR1 and CDR2: MNHNY, SVGAGI (reference sequence). The length of the CDR3 is 12 residues. The CDR3 bases are TGTGCCAGCAGTCGCGCCGGAGATACGCAGTATTTT. Amino acid sequence: CASSRAGDTQYF.

This sequence joins TRBV6-5 and TRBJ2-7, with unresolved D. The CDR3 is 15 amino acids. Germline CDR1 reads MNHEY; CDR2 reads SVGAGI. Trimming took off 4 bases at V and 6 bases at J, with 19 bases between the two ends. CDR3 DNA sequence: TGTGCCAGCAGTTTTACTTCAGGTCCCTTGCGCGAGCAGTACTTC. This codes for CASSFTSGPLREQYF.

V usage is TRBV30 and J usage is TRBJ1-2, with D unclear. The CDR3 spans 17 residues. The germline V gene encodes CDR1 GTSNPN and CDR2 SVGIG (reference sequence). With 0 bases removed from V and 0 bases from J, the gap between germline ends came to 17 bases. The CDR3 here is CAWSVRGSMIANYGYTF. Written as DNA, the CDR3 is TGTGCCTGGAGTGTACGTGGCAGTATGATAGCTAACTATGGCTACACCTTC.

The gene calls are TRBV18 and TRBJ2-3; D is ambiguous. The CDR3 extends over 12 amino acids. Germline V gene lookup returns CDR1 KGHSH and CDR2 LQKENI. Trimming removed 2 bases at V and 4 bases at J, with 4 bases between. The CDR3 sequence: CASSPSADTQYF. The CDR3 nucleotides read TGTGCCAGCTCACCATCCGCAGATACGCAGTATTTT.

The V gene is TRBV13, the J gene TRBJ2-2, with D tentatively TRBD1 (7 bases). The germline CDR1 and CDR2 sequences are PRHDT and FYEKMQ (reference sequence). V was shortened by 4 bases and J by 1 base, with 10 bases between the two germline ends. CDR3 length: 15 amino acids. CDR3 coding DNA: TGTGCCAGCAGCTCGCGGGACAGGAACACCGGGGAGCTGTTTTTT. Translating it yields CASSSRDRNTGELFF.

The V gene is TRBV13, the J gene TRBJ1-6; tentatively, D is TRBD1 (6 bases). Germline V gene data show CDR1 as PRHDT and CDR2 as FYEKMQ (reference sequence). This CDR3 region has 17 residues. Trimming took 2 bases from V and 7 from J, leaving 18 bases between them. CDR3 sequence (DNA): TGTGCCAGCAGCTTAAGATCAGGGGTGGCGGAGAATTCACCCCTCCACTTT. Its protein product is CASSLRSGVAENSPLHF.

The V call is TRBV27, the J call TRBJ1-5; D not certain. V lost 2 bases and J 7 bases, leaving 12 bases between the germline ends. This CDR3 is built from 14 residues. CDR1 and CDR2 (germline): MNHEY, SMNVEV (reference sequence). DNA for the CDR3: TGTGCCAGCAGTTTAACTACCTTCAGCCAGCCCCAGCATTTT. Its translation: CASSLTTFSQPQHF.

The chain joins TRBV10-1 to TRBJ2-4, with D tentatively TRBD1 (6 bases). V was trimmed by 7 bases and J by 0 bases, leaving 22 bases between them. The CDR3 is 18 amino acids. From germline, CDR1 is WNHNN and CDR2 SYGVQD (reference sequence). The CDR3 region is CASMRSTGHDIAKNIQYF. In DNA, the CDR3 is TGCGCCAGCATGAGGTCTACGGGACACGATATAGCCAAAAACATTCAGTACTTC.

On this clone: At the DNA level, this CDR3 is encoded by other sequences in the same sample as well. The chain has TRBV18 and TRBJ2-1; tentatively, D is TRBD1 (6 bases). There are 12 residues in the CDR3. V was clipped by 2 bases and J by 7 bases, with 6 bases between them. The germline CDR1 and CDR2 sequences are KGHSH and LQKENI. The CDR3 spells CASSPGQNEQFF. The CDR3, as DNA: TGTGCCAGCTCACCAGGACAGAATGAGCAGTTCTTC.

The chain uses TRBV10-3 and TRBJ2-1; TRBD2 matches 15 bases. In germline, CDR1 is ENHRY, CDR2 SYGVKD. V lost 4 bases to trimming and J lost 7 bases; unmatched junction nucleotides: 11. CDR3 length equals 18 residues. CDR3 in amino acids: CAISGRTSGRVEANEQFF. The CDR3 DNA is TGTGCCATCAGTGGTAGGACTAGCGGGAGGGTGGAGGCTAATGAGCAGTTCTTC.

V usage is TRBV6-1 and J usage is TRBJ2-1, with D unresolved. The germline V gene encodes CDR1 MNHNS and CDR2 SASEGT. The CDR3 sequence is 14 residues long. Trimming pared 1 base from V and 9 bases from J, leaving 13 bases between. Written as DNA, the CDR3 is TGTGCCAGCAGTGAAGGGGGAACCAAGGTTGAGCAGTTCTTC. Amino acid sequence: CASSEGGTKVEQFF.

The rearrangement joins TRBV7-9 to TRBJ2-3; TRBD1 might be the D (5 bases). The CDR3 is 15 residues long. Germline V gene sequence: CDR1 SEHNR, CDR2 FQNEAQ (reference sequence). V was cut by 5 bases and J by 3 bases, with 15 bases left in between. CDR3: CASSPRAGWTDTQYF. The CDR3 DNA is TGTGCCAGCAGCCCGCGCGCAGGGTGGACAGATACGCAGTATTTT.

V gene TRBV19 combines with J gene TRBJ1-2; weak D call: TRBD1 (5 bases). Trimming stripped 1 base from V and 0 bases from J, with 9 bases between. The CDR3 extends over 15 amino acids. Germline V gives CDR1 LNHDA, CDR2 SQIVND (reference sequence). This chain's CDR3 is CASSIVGGSNYGYTF. The CDR3 DNA reads as TGTGCCAGTAGTATAGTTGGGGGATCTAACTATGGCTACACCTTC. The full variable domain, in which reference TRBV19 and TRBJ1-2 provide the parts outside the CDR3, is DGGITQSPKYLFRKEGQNVTLSCEQNLNHDAMYWYRQDPGQGLRLIYYSQIVNDFQKGDIAEGYSVSREKKESFPLTVTSAQKNPTAFYLCASSIVGGSNYGYTFGSGTRLTVV.

The chain recombines TRBV18 with TRBJ2-2; D uncertain. The CDR3 covers 16 residues. The germline V gene encodes CDR1 KGHSH and CDR2 LQKENI. The V end lost 3 bases, the J end lost 0 bases, and 11 bases lay between the germline ends. DNA of the CDR3: TGTGCCAGCTCACCTGGTTTCGGGCCGAACACCGGGGAGCTGTTTTTT. This sequence encodes CASSPGFGPNTGELFF.